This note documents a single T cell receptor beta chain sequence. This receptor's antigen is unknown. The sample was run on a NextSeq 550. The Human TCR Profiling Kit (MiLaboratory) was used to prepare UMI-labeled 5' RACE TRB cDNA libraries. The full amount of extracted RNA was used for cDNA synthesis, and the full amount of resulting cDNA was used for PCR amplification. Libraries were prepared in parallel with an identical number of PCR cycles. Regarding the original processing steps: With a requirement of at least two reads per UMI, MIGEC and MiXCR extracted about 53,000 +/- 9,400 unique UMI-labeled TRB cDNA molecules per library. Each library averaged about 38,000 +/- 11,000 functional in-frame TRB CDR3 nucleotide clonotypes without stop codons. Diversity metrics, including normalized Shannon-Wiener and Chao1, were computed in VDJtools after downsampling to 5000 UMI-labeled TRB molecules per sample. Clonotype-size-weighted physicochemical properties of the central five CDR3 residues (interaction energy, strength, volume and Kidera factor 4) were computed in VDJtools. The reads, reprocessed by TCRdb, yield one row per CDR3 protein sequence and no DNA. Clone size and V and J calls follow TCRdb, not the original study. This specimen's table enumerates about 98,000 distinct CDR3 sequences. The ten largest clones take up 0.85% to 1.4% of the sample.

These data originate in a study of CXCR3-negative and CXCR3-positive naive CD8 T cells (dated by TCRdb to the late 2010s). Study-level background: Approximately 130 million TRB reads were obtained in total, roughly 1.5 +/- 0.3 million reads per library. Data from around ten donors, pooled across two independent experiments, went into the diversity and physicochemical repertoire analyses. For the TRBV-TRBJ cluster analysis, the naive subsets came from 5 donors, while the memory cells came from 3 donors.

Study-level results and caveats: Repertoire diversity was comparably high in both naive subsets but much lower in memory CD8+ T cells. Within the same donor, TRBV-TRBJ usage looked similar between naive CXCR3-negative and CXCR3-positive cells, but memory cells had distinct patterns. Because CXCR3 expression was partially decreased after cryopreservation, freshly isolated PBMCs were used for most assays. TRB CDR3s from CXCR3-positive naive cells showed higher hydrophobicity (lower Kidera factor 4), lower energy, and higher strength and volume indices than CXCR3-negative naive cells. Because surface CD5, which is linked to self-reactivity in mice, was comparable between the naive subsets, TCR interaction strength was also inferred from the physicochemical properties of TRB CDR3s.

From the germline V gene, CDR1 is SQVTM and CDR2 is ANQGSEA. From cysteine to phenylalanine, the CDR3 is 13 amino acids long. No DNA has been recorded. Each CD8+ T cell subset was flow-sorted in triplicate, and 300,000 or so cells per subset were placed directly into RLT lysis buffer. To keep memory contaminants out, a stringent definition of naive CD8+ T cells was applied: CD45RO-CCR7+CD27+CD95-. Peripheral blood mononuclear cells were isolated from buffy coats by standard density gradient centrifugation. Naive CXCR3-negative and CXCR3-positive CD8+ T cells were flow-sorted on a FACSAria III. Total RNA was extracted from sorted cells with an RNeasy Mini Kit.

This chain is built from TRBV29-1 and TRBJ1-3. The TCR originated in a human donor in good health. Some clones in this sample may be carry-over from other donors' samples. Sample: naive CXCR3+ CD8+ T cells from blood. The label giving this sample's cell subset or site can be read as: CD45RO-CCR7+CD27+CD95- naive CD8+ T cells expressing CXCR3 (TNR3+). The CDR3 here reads CSVEGSSGNTIYF.